Listed below are T cell receptor beta chains from one sample, sequenced in a study of cytomegalovirus exposure and HLA in healthy donors. Using immunoSEQ multiplex PCR, the repertoire was profiled, and TCRdb retains in-frame clones only, with some absent. The sample has approximately 130,000 clones, approximately 72% seen once. Sequenced: PBMCs. The receptors were gathered from a human donor in good health. Each CDR3 is given with its conserved first and last residue. Fields, in order: CDR3 length, V gene, J gene, clone size, D gene, CDR3 DNA, CDR3 protein. D genes are given only for firm matches. Only some rows state a clone size, as once, few, many or a class for expanded clones.

CDR3 length: 15
V gene: TRBV27
J gene: TRBJ1-2
clone size: .
D gene: .
CDR3 DNA: TGTGCCAGCAGTTTAGGCTCCGCCCCTCACTATGGCTACACCTTC
CDR3 protein: CASSLGSAPHYGYTF

CDR3 length: 14
V gene: TRBV6-1
J gene: TRBJ2-3
clone size: few
D gene: .
CDR3 DNA: TGTGCCAGCAGACGGGATAGGGTTGTAGATACGCAGTATTTT
CDR3 protein: CASRRDRVVDTQYF

CDR3 length: 15
V gene: TRBV5-1
J gene: TRBJ2-3
clone size: once
D gene: .
CDR3 DNA: TGCGCCAGCAGCTTGGAACACCCCGGCACAGATACGCAGTATTTT
CDR3 protein: CASSLEHPGTDTQYF

CDR3 length: 16
V gene: TRBV6-5
J gene: TRBJ2-5
clone size: once
D gene: TRBD2
CDR3 DNA: TGTGCCAGCAGTTACTCGATAGCGGGGGGCCAAGAGACCCAGTACTTC
CDR3 protein: CASSYSIAGGQETQYF

CDR3 length: 18
V gene: TRBV5-1
J gene: TRBJ2-7
clone size: .
D gene: TRBD2
CDR3 DNA: TGCGCCAGCAGCTTGAAGAATATTGGCGGGGGGCCCGCCTACGAGCAGTACTTC
CDR3 protein: CASSLKNIGGGPAYEQYF

CDR3 length: 15
V gene: TRBV7-8
J gene: TRBJ2-1
clone size: few
D gene: TRBD2
CDR3 DNA: TGTGCCAGCTCCTCCCGCACTAGCGGGAAGAATGAGCAGTTCTTC
CDR3 protein: CASSSRTSGKNEQFF

CDR3 length: 15
V gene: TRBV19
J gene: TRBJ2-5
clone size: .
D gene: TRBD2
CDR3 DNA: TGTGCCAGTAGCAGACTAGCGGGAGGAGATGAGACCCAGTACTTC
CDR3 protein: CASSRLAGGDETQYF

CDR3 length: 12
V gene: TRBV6-1
J gene: TRBJ1-2
clone size: few
D gene: TRBD1
CDR3 DNA: TGTGCCAGCAGTCCTACAGGGGATGGCTACACCTTC
CDR3 protein: CASSPTGDGYTF

CDR3 length: 17
V gene: TRBV28
J gene: TRBJ2-1
clone size: .
D gene: TRBD2
CDR3 DNA: TGTGCCAGCACGGGGCGGGAGGGCCGTAGCTCCTACAATGAGCAGTTCTTC
CDR3 protein: CASTGREGRSSYNEQFF

CDR3 length: 15
V gene: TRBV5-5
J gene: TRBJ1-6
clone size: few
D gene: .
CDR3 DNA: TGTGCCAGCAGCTTGCGCGGGGCCGCAAGTTCACCCCTCCACTTT
CDR3 protein: CASSLRGAASSPLHF

CDR3 length: 15
V gene: TRBV6-1
J gene: TRBJ2-1
clone size: .
D gene: TRBD1
CDR3 DNA: TGTGCCAGCAGTGAAGGCAGGGGGCCCTACAATGAGCAGTTCTTC
CDR3 protein: CASSEGRGPYNEQFF

CDR3 length: 15
V gene: TRBV19
J gene: TRBJ2-2
clone size: .
D gene: TRBD2
CDR3 DNA: TGTGCCACCAAAGTCGCGGGAGGCTCTACCGGGGAGCTGTTTTTT
CDR3 protein: CATKVAGGSTGELFF

CDR3 length: 15
V gene: TRBV6-5
J gene: TRBJ1-2
clone size: few
D gene: .
CDR3 DNA: TGTGCCAGCAGTTATTTGGGCAGACCCTCCTATGGCTACACCTTC
CDR3 protein: CASSYLGRPSYGYTF

CDR3 length: 15
V gene: TRBV18
J gene: TRBJ1-1
clone size: .
D gene: .
CDR3 DNA: TGTGCCAGCTCACCACTGGATGGGGGAGGCACTGAAGCTTTCTTT
CDR3 protein: CASSPLDGGGTEAFF

CDR3 length: 14
V gene: TRBV6-1
J gene: TRBJ2-7
clone size: once
D gene: TRBD1
CDR3 DNA: TGTGCCAGCAGAGCGGGACAGGGGACCTACGAGCAGTACTTC
CDR3 protein: CASRAGQGTYEQYF

CDR3 length: 16
V gene: TRBV5-1
J gene: TRBJ2-3
clone size: few
D gene: .
CDR3 DNA: TGCGCCAGCAGCACCGAATGGACAGAGAGCACAGATACGCAGTATTTT
CDR3 protein: CASSTEWTESTDTQYF

CDR3 length: 16
V gene: TRBV5-4
J gene: TRBJ2-6
clone size: few
D gene: .
CDR3 DNA: TGTGCCAGCAGCTTGGCAGGGTTCACTGGGGCCAACGTCCTGACTTTC
CDR3 protein: CASSLAGFTGANVLTF

CDR3 length: 13
V gene: TRBV28
J gene: TRBJ1-2
clone size: .
D gene: TRBD1
CDR3 DNA: TGTGCCAGCAGGGCCACAGGGGGCTATGGCTACACCTTC
CDR3 protein: CASRATGGYGYTF

CDR3 length: 15
V gene: TRBV2
J gene: TRBJ2-3
clone size: .
D gene: .
CDR3 DNA: TGTGCCAGCTCAATCGCTCGGGGGAGCACAGATACGCAGTATTTT
CDR3 protein: CASSIARGSTDTQYF

CDR3 length: 14
V gene: TRBV6-1
J gene: TRBJ2-7
clone size: .
D gene: TRBD1
CDR3 DNA: TGTGCCATCCTCAGGACAGGCAGCTCCTACGAGCAGTACTTC
CDR3 protein: CAILRTGSSYEQYF

CDR3 length: 14
V gene: TRBV6-4
J gene: TRBJ2-1
clone size: few
D gene: TRBD1
CDR3 DNA: TGTGCCAGCAGCGTGACAGGGTCCTACAATGAGCAGTTCTTC
CDR3 protein: CASSVTGSYNEQFF

CDR3 length: 12
V gene: TRBV5-6
J gene: TRBJ2-5
clone size: .
D gene: .
CDR3 DNA: TGTGCCAGCAGCTTGGCCCTAGAGACCCAGTACTTC
CDR3 protein: CASSLALETQYF

CDR3 length: 16
V gene: TRBV7-9
J gene: TRBJ2-3
clone size: .
D gene: TRBD2
CDR3 DNA: TGTGCCAGCAGCTACCTAGCGGGCGCTAGCACAGATACGCAGTATTTT
CDR3 protein: CASSYLAGASTDTQYF

CDR3 length: 18
V gene: TRBV25-1
J gene: TRBJ2-5
clone size: .
D gene: TRBD1
CDR3 DNA: TGTGCCAGCAGTGAACAAGGGACAGGGGCCTCGGGGCGAGAGACCCAGTACTTC
CDR3 protein: CASSEQGTGASGRETQYF

CDR3 length: 16
V gene: TRBV11-2
J gene: TRBJ1-3
clone size: .
D gene: .
CDR3 DNA: TGTGCCAGCAGCTTAAAGTCTCCGGGGTGGGCAAACACCATATATTTT
CDR3 protein: CASSLKSPGWANTIYF

CDR3 length: 17
V gene: TRBV30
J gene: TRBJ1-6
clone size: .
D gene: TRBD1
CDR3 DNA: TGTGCCTGGAGTCGCAGGGGGCCCACCTCCTATAATTCACCCCTCCACTTT
CDR3 protein: CAWSRRGPTSYNSPLHF

CDR3 length: 15
V gene: TRBV7-2
J gene: TRBJ1-4
clone size: .
D gene: TRBD1
CDR3 DNA: TGTGCCAGCAGCTTCCAGGGGGCAACTAATGAAAAACTGTTTTTT
CDR3 protein: CASSFQGATNEKLFF

CDR3 length: 12
V gene: TRBV6-5
J gene: TRBJ2-7
clone size: .
D gene: TRBD1
CDR3 DNA: TGTGCCGTCAGGGGGACACTCTACGAGCAGTACTTC
CDR3 protein: CAVRGTLYEQYF

CDR3 length: 13
V gene: TRBV14
J gene: TRBJ1-1
clone size: .
D gene: TRBD1
CDR3 DNA: TGTGCCAGCAGCCAAGGGGGACAGGCTGAAGCTTTCTTT
CDR3 protein: CASSQGGQAEAFF

CDR3 length: 13
V gene: TRBV6-6
J gene: TRBJ2-5
clone size: .
D gene: .
CDR3 DNA: TGTGCCAGTACAGGTTCGGCCCAAGAGACCCAGTACTTC
CDR3 protein: CASTGSAQETQYF

CDR3 length: 15
V gene: TRBV27
J gene: TRBJ1-6
clone size: .
D gene: TRBD1
CDR3 DNA: TGTGCCAGCAGTCCCAGGGGGCTGACTAATTCACCCCTCCACTTT
CDR3 protein: CASSPRGLTNSPLHF

CDR3 length: 14
V gene: TRBV6-5
J gene: TRBJ2-7
clone size: once
D gene: TRBD1
CDR3 DNA: TGTGCCAGCAGTTACGGGGGACAGGTAGGCGAGCAGTACTTC
CDR3 protein: CASSYGGQVGEQYF

CDR3 length: 13
V gene: TRBV6-5
J gene: TRBJ2-7
clone size: once
D gene: .
CDR3 DNA: TGTGCCAGCAGTCGAAACAGGGTCCACGAGCAGTACTTC
CDR3 protein: CASSRNRVHEQYF

CDR3 length: 14
V gene: TRBV7-8
J gene: TRBJ2-2
clone size: .
D gene: .
CDR3 DNA: TGTGCCAGCAGCTTTCGGACAGACACCGGGGAGCTGTTTTTT
CDR3 protein: CASSFRTDTGELFF

CDR3 length: 15
V gene: TRBV9
J gene: TRBJ2-3
clone size: .
D gene: .
CDR3 DNA: TGTGCCAGCAGCGTAGAAACAATAAGCACAGATACGCAGTATTTT
CDR3 protein: CASSVETISTDTQYF

CDR3 length: 14
V gene: TRBV27
J gene: TRBJ1-4
clone size: .
D gene: .
CDR3 DNA: TGTGCCAGCACCGCGGGACGGGCCGGAGAAAAACTGTTTTTT
CDR3 protein: CASTAGRAGEKLFF

CDR3 length: 15
V gene: TRBV19
J gene: TRBJ1-4
clone size: .
D gene: .
CDR3 DNA: TGTGCCAGTAGTAAAGGGACTGCAACTAATGAAAAACTGTTTTTT
CDR3 protein: CASSKGTATNEKLFF

CDR3 length: 17
V gene: TRBV27
J gene: TRBJ2-7
clone size: .
D gene: TRBD1
CDR3 DNA: TGTGCCAGCAGTTTACTCTCCTCAGGGGGTTCCTCCTACGAGCAGTACTTC
CDR3 protein: CASSLLSSGGSSYEQYF

CDR3 length: 15
V gene: TRBV7-9
J gene: TRBJ2-5
clone size: few
D gene: TRBD1
CDR3 DNA: TGTGCCAGCAGCGCGGGACAGGAGAAGCAAGAGACCCAGTACTTC
CDR3 protein: CASSAGQEKQETQYF

CDR3 length: 19
V gene: TRBV15
J gene: TRBJ1-6
clone size: .
D gene: .
CDR3 DNA: TGTGCCACCAGCAGAGATCACGCCCAGGGACGGGGGACTAATTCACCCCTCCACTTT
CDR3 protein: CATSRDHAQGRGTNSPLHF

CDR3 length: 13
V gene: TRBV28
J gene: TRBJ1-2
clone size: .
D gene: TRBD1
CDR3 DNA: TGTGCCACTCGACGGGGACAGAACTATGGCTACACCTTC
CDR3 protein: CATRRGQNYGYTF

CDR3 length: 15
V gene: TRBV5-4
J gene: TRBJ2-2
clone size: .
D gene: .
CDR3 DNA: TGTGCCAGCAGCCTTGGACACCTGAACACCGGGGAGCTGTTTTTT
CDR3 protein: CASSLGHLNTGELFF

CDR3 length: 16
V gene: TRBV28
J gene: TRBJ1-2
clone size: .
D gene: .
CDR3 DNA: TGTGCCAGCAGTTTCCAAAGGCGCAGGGCGGACTATGGCTACACCTTC
CDR3 protein: CASSFQRRRADYGYTF

CDR3 length: 17
V gene: TRBV5-4
J gene: TRBJ1-1
clone size: once
D gene: TRBD1
CDR3 DNA: TGTGCCAGCAGCTTGGACAGGGGGCAAATTATAAACACTGAAGCTTTCTTT
CDR3 protein: CASSLDRGQIINTEAFF

CDR3 length: 13
V gene: TRBV30
J gene: TRBJ1-1
clone size: .
D gene: .
CDR3 DNA: TGTGCCTGGAGACGATGGAGCGCCAGTGAAGCTTTCTTT
CDR3 protein: CAWRRWSASEAFF